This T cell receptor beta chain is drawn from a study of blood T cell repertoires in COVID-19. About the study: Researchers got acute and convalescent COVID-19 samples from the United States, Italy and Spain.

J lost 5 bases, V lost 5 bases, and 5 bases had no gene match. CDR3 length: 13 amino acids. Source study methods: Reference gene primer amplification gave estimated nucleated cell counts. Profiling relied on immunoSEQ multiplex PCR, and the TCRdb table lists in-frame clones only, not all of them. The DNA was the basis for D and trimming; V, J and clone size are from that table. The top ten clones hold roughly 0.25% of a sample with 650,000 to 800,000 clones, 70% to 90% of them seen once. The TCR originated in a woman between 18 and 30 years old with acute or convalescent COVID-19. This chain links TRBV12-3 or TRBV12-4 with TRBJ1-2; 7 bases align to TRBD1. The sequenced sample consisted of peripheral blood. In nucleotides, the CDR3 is TGTGCCAGCAGTAAGACAGGGATGTATGGCTACACCTTC. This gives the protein CASSKTGMYGYTF.